These 3 T cell receptor beta chains originate from one sample sequenced in a study of human thymus T cells. Method: immunoSEQ multiplex PCR; TCRdb's copy keeps in-frame clones and lacks some. This repertoire shows 60,000 to 75,000 clones, 85% to 95% found once; its top ten account for approximately 0.032%. From resections taken during corrective heart surgery, the thymus tissue was obtained. The material sequenced was thymus tissue. The receptors shown here come from a girl less than two years old with a congenital heart defect but otherwise immunologically healthy.

V usage is TRBV7-2 and J usage is TRBJ2-5; 10 positions agree with TRBD2. This CDR3 is 16 amino acids long. Germline lookup yields CDR1 SGHTA and CDR2 FQGNSA. Trimming took 5 bases from V and 2 from J; bases not matched to a gene: 8. CDR3 coding DNA: TGTGCCAGCAGCCACCGGGCTAGCGGGGGACAAGAGACCCAGTACTTC. Translating it yields CASSHRASGGQETQYF.

V gene TRBV7-6 combines with J gene TRBJ2-1; D gene unclear. The CDR3 has 18 residues. Germline CDR1 reads SGHVS; CDR2 reads FNYEAQ. The V end lost 2 bases, the J end lost 0 bases, and 17 bases lay between the germline ends. The CDR3 here is CASSLTRYSQSSYNEQFF. CDR3 in DNA: TGTGCCAGCAGCTTAACCCGGTACAGCCAGAGCTCCTACAATGAGCAGTTCTTC.

This chain's CDR3 is CASSLSWQLNQPQHF. CDR3 in DNA: TGTGCCAGCAGTTTATCTTGGCAGCTAAATCAGCCCCAGCATTTT. The V gene is TRBV27, the J gene TRBJ1-5; no firm D call. With 0 bases removed from V and 4 bases from J, the gap between germline ends came to 10 bases. The CDR3 has 15 residues. CDR1 and CDR2 from the germline V gene are MNHEY and SMNVEV (reference sequence).